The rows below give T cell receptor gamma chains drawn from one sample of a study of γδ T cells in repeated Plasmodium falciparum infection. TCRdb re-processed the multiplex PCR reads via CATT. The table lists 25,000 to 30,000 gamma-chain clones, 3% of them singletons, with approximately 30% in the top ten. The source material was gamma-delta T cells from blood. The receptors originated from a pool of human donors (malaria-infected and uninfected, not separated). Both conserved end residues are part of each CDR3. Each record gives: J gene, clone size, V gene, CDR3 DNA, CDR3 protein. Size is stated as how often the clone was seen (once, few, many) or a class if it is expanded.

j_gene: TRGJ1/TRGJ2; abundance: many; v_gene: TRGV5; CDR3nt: TGTGCCACCTGGGACAGATGTAAGAAACTCTTT; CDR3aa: CATWDRCKKLF
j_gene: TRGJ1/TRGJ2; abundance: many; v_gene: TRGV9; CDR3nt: TGTGCCTTGTGGGAACGATATTATAAGAAACTCTTT; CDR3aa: CALWERYYKKLF
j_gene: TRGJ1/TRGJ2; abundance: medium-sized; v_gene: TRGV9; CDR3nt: TGTGCCTTGTGGGAGGCGAGGTATTATAAGAAACTCTTT; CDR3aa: CALWEARYYKKLF
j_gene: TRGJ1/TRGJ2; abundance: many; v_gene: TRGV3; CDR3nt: TGTGCCACCTGGGACGGCCAAAAACTCTTT; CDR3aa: CATWDGQKLF
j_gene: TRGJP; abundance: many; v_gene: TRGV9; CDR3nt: TGTGCCTTGTGGGAGAGGGTCGCAGAGTTGGGCAAAAAAATCAAGGTATTT; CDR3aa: CALWERVAELGKKIKVF
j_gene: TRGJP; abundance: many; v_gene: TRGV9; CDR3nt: TGTGCCTTGTGGGAGGTGCAGGAAGAGTTGGGCAAAAAAATCAAGGTATTT; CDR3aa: CALWEVQEELGKKIKVF
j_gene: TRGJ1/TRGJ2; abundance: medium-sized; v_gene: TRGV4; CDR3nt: TGTGCCACCTGGGATGAGACCCGTTATTATAAGAAACTCTTT; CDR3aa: CATWDETRYYKKLF
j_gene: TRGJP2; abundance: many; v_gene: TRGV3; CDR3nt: TGTGCCACCTGGGTTTGGGGTAGTGATTGGATCAAGACGTTT; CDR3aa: CATWVWGSDWIKTF
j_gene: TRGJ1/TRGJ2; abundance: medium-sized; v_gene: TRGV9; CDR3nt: TGTGCCTTGTGGGAGGTGGTTCTAGATTATAAGAAACTCTTT; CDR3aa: CALWEVVLDYKKLF
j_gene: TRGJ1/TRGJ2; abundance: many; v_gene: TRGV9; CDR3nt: TGTGCCTTGTGGGAGGGGGCAAAAGTTCGGGAGAAACTCTTT; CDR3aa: CALWEGAKVREKLF
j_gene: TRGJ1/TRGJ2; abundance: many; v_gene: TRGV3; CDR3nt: TGTGCCACCTGGGACAGGGACAATGTAGATTATTATAAGAAACTCTTT; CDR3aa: CATWDRDNVDYYKKLF
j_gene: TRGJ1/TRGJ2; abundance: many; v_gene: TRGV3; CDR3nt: TGTGCCACCTGGAACAATTATAAGAAACTCTTT; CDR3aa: CATWNNYKKLF
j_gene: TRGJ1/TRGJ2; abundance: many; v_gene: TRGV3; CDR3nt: TGTGCCACCTGGGACAGGCAAGTAAAGAAACTCTTT; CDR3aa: CATWDRQVKKLF
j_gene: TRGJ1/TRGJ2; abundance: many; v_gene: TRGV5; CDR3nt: TGTGCCACCTGGGTTTTAGATTATAAGAAACTCTTT; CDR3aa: CATWVLDYKKLF
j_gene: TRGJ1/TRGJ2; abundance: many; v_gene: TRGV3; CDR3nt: TGTGCCACCTGGGACAGGCGGGGGAAACTCTTT; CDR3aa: CATWDRRGKLF
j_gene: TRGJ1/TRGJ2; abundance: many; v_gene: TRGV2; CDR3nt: TGTGCCACCTGGGACGGGCCAAAGCCTTATTATAAGAAACTCTTT; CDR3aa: CATWDGPKPYYKKLF
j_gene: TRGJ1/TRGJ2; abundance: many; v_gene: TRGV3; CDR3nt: TGTGCCACCTGGGACAGGCCACGAAAGCATTATAAGAAACTCTTT; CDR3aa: CATWDRPRKHYKKLF
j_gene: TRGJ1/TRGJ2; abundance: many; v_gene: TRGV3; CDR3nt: TGTGCCACCTGGGACCGAGACACAGCTCCGAATTATTATAAGAAACTCTTT; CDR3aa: CATWDRDTAPNYYKKLF
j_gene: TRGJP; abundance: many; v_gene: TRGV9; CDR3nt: TGTGCCTTGTGGGAGGGGGAGACCCGGCAAGAGTTGGGCAAAAAAATCAAGGTATTT; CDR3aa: CALWEGETRQELGKKIKVF
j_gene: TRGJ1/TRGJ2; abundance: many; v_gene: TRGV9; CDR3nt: TGTGCCTTGTGGGAGGTCTCCTGGAAACTCTTT; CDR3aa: CALWEVSWKLF
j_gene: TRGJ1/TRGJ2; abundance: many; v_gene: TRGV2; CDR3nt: TGTGCCACCTGGGACGGGCACGGTGCGAAACTCTTT; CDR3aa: CATWDGHGAKLF
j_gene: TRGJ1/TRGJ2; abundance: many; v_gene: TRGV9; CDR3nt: TGTGCCTTGTGGGAGATCGGTTATAAGAAACTCTTT; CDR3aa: CALWEIGYKKLF
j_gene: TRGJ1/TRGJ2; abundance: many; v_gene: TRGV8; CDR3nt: TGTGCCACCTGGGCCAGGAGTTATTATAAGAAACTCTTT; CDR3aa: CATWARSYYKKLF
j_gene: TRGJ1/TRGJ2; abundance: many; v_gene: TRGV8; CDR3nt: TGTGCCACCTGGGATAGGCCACCGAATTATTATAAGAAACTCTTT; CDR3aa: CATWDRPPNYYKKLF
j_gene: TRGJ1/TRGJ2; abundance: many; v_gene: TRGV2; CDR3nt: TGTGCCACCTGGGACGGGAGGTCTTGTTATAAGAAACTCTTT; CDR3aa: CATWDGRSCYKKLF
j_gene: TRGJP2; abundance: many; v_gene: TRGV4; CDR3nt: TGTGCCACCTGGGATGGGCCCAGTAGTGATTGGATCAAGACGTTT; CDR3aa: CATWDGPSSDWIKTF
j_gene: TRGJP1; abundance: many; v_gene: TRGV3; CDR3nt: TGTGCCACCTGGGACAGGCCGACCACTGGTTGGTTCAAGATATTT; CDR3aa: CATWDRPTTGWFKIF
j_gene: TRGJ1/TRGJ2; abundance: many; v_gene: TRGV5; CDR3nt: TGTGCCACCTGGGGGCTATATTATAAGAAACTCTTT; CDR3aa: CATWGLYYKKLF
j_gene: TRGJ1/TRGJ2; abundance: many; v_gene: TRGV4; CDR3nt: TGTGCCACCTGGGATGGCCCACTCTTTTATTATAAGAAACTCTTT; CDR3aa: CATWDGPLFYYKKLF
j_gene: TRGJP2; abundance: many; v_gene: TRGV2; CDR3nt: TGTGCCACCTGGGACGGGCGAAGGAGGATCAAGACGTTT; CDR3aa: CATWDGRRRIKTF
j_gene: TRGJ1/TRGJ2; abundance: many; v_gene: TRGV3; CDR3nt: TGTGCCACCTGGGACAGGCTCGATTATTATAAGAAACTCTTT; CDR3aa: CATWDRLDYYKKLF
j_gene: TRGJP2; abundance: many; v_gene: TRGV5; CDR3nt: TGTGCCACCTGGGTCCCCTCCCGTAGTGATTGGATCAAGACGTTT; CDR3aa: CATWVPSRSDWIKTF
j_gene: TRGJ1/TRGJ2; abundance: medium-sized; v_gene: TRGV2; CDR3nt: TGTGCCACCTGGGACGTAGGAAAGGTTTATAAGAAACTCTTT; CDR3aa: CATWDVGKVYKKLF
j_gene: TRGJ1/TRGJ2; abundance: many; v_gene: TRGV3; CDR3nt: TGTGCCACCTGGGACAGGCGAAGGGAGTATAAGAAACTCTTT; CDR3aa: CATWDRRREYKKLF
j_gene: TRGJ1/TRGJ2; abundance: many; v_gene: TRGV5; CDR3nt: TGTGCCACCTGGGACAGGGGGCCTTATTATAAGAAACTCTTT; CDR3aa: CATWDRGPYYKKLF
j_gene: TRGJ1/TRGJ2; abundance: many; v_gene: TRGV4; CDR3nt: TGCGCCACCTGGGATCAAGGGTTTTATTATAAGAAACTCTTT; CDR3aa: CATWDQGFYYKKLF
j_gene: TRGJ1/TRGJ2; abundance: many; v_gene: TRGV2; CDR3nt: TGTGCCACCTGGGACGGGCCGAACTGGTATAAGAAACTCTTT; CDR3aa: CATWDGPNWYKKLF
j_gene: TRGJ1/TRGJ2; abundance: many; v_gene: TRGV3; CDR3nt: TGTGCCACCTGGGACCCTTTTCAACCCCCTTATTATAAGAAACTCTTT; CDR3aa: CATWDPFQPPYYKKLF
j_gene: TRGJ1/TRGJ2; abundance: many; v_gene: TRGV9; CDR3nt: TGTGCCTTGTGGGAGGTGCAGAGGTATAAGAAACTCTTT; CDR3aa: CALWEVQRYKKLF
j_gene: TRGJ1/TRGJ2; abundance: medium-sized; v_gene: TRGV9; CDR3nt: TGTGCCTTGTGGGAGGTGTTGTATTATAAGAAACTCTTT; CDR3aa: CALWEVLYYKKLF
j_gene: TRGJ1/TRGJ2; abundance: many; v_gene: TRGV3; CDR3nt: TGTGCCACCTGGGCCCTCCGCCCGAATTATTATAAGAAACTCTTT; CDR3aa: CATWALRPNYYKKLF
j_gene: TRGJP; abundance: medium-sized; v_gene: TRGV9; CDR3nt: TGTGCCTTGTGGGTACTCCTCCAAGAGTTGGGCAAAAAAATCAAGGTATTT; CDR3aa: CALWVLLQELGKKIKVF
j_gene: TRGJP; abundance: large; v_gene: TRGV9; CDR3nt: TGTGCCTTGTGGAAAGGTCAAGAGTTGGGCAAAAAAATCAAGGTATTT; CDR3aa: CALWKGQELGKKIKVF
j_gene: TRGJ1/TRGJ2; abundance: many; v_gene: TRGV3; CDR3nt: TGTGCCACCTGGGGAACTTATTATAAGAAACTCTTT; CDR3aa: CATWGTYYKKLF
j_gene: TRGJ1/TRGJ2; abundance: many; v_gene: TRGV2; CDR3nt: TGTGCCACCTGGGACGGGCTTCCCCCGACATATAAGAAACTCTTT; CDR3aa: CATWDGLPPTYKKLF